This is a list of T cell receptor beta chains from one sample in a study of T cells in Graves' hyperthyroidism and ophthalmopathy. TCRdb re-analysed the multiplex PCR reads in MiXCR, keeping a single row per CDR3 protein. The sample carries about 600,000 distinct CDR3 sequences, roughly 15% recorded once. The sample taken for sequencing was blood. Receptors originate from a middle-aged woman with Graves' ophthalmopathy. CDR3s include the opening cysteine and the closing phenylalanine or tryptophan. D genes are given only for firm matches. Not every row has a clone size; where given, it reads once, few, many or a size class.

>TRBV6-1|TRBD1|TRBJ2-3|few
TGTGCCAGCAGGAAGGGACAGGCCAGCACAGATACGCAGTATTTT
CASRKGQASTDTQYF
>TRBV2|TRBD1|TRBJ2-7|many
TGTGCCAGCAGCCTAACCACCCCGGGACAGGGGGGCGAGCAGTACTTC
CASSLTTPGQGGEQYF
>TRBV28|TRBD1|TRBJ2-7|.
TGTGCCAGCAGTACGTCCCAGGGGGCGAGGGACGAGCAGTACTTC
CASSTSQGARDEQYF
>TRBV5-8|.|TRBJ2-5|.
TGTGCCAGCAGCTTGGGGCTGGCGTACCAAGAGACCCAGTACTTC
CASSLGLAYQETQYF
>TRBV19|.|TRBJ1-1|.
TGTGCCAGTAGCCCGGTGACAGCGGGATCTGGTGAAGCTTTCTTT
CASSPVTAGSGEAFF
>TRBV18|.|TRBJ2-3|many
TGTGCCAGCTCACCCTCGCGGGGGCGAGATACGCAGTATTTT
CASSPSRGRDTQYF
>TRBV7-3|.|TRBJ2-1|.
TGTGCCAGCAGCTTTGGCCAGGGCAATCGGAATGAGCAGTTCTTC
CASSFGQGNRNEQFF
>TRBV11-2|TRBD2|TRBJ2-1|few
TGTGCCAGCAGCTATGGGACTAGCGGGAGAATTTGCGTCTTC
CASSYGTSGRICVF
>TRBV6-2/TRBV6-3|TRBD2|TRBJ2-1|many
TGTGCCAGCAGTTACTCGGGACTAGCGGGAGTGTACAATGAGCAGTTCTTC
CASSYSGLAGVYNEQFF
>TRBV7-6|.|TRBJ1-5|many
TGTGCCAGCAGCTTAGGGGACGGGGGTGGCCAGCCCCAGCATTTT
CASSLGDGGGQPQHF
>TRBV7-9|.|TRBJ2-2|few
TGTGCCAGCAGCTTAGGCGGATCGGAAGGGCGCACCGGGGAGCTGTTTTTT
CASSLGGSEGRTGELFF
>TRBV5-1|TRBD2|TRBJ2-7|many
TGCGCCAGCAGCTACCCCCTCGACGGGACTAGCGTACTAGAGCAGTACTTC
CASSYPLDGTSVLEQYF
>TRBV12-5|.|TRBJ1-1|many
TGTGCTAGTGGTTTACAAGGCGACACTGAAGCTTTCTTT
CASGLQGDTEAFF
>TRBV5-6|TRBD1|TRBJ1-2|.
TGTGCCAGCAGCTTTATCGGGACAGCCTATGGCTACACCTTC
CASSFIGTAYGYTF
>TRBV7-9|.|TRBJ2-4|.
TGTGCCAGCAGCTTAGAAGAGGACAGCATCTTTATCGGAAACATTCAGTACTTC
CASSLEEDSIFIGNIQYF
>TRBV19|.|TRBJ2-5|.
TGTGCCAGTAGTATATGGCGGGATCGGGTACAAGAGACCCAGTACTTC
CASSIWRDRVQETQYF
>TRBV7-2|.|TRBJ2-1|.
TGTGCCAGCAGCCCTCGGGCCCTAGCCCGGGGTAATGAGCAGTTCTTC
CASSPRALARGNEQFF
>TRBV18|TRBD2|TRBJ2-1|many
TGTGCCAGCTCACCACCTAGCGGGAGGGTTTATGAGCAGTTCTTC
CASSPPSGRVYEQFF
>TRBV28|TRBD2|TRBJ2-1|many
TGTGCCAGCAGTTCCCAAGGGAGGGTAGCGCGAAGCTCCTACAATGAGCAGTTCTTC
CASSSQGRVARSSYNEQFF
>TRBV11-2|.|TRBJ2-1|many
TGTGCCAGCAGCTTAGGGGGAGCGGAAGGTGAGCAGTTCTTC
CASSLGGAEGEQFF
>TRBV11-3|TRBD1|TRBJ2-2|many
TGTGCCAGCAGCCGGGACAGACCCCAAGGCACCGGGGAGCTGTTTTTT
CASSRDRPQGTGELFF
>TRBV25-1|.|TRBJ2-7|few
TGTGCCAGCAGTGATGATGCAGGGCGCTCCTACGAGCAGTACTTC
CASSDDAGRSYEQYF
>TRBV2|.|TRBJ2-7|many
TGTGCCAGCAGCTCCATAGCGGCCACCTACGAGCAGTACTTC
CASSSIAATYEQYF
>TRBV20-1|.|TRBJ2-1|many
TGCAGTGCCAGTGGAGGTACGGTATACAATGAGCAGTTCTTC
CSASGGTVYNEQFF
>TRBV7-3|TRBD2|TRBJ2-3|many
TGTGCCAGCAGTCTTACTCCGGGGGGAGGTACAGATACGCAGTATTTT
CASSLTPGGGTDTQYF
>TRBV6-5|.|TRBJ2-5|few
TGTGCCAGCAGTTACTACGGGGGTACGGGTGAGACCCAGTACTTC
CASSYYGGTGETQYF
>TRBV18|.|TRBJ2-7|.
TGTGCCAGCTCACCCAGGGGACCAGAGGGGAGTTTTGGACCCTACGAGCAGTACTTC
CASSPRGPEGSFGPYEQYF
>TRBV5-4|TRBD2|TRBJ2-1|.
TGTGCCAGCAGCTTGCCTAGCGGGAGGCTACCATACAATGAGCAGTTCTTC
CASSLPSGRLPYNEQFF
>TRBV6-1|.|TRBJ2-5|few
TGTGCCAGCAGGAACCCCTCCCACCAAGGGGAGACCCAGTACTTC
CASRNPSHQGETQYF
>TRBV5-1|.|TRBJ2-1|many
TGCGCCAGCAGCTTGGTCGGGAGTCGGTTTAATGAGCAGTTCTTC
CASSLVGSRFNEQFF
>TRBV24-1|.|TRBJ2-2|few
TGTGCCACCAGGGGGGAAACGAACACCGGGGAGCTGTTTTTT
CATRGETNTGELFF
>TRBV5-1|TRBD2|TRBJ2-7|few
TGCGCCAGCAGCTTGGGACCTAGCGGGAGCGCAAGCTCCTACGAGCAGTACTTC
CASSLGPSGSASSYEQYF
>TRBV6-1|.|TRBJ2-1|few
TGTGCCAGCAGTGTAGCGACAGGTAAATTAGAGCAGTTCTTC
CASSVATGKLEQFF
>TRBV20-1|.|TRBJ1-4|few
TGCAGTGTACCAGGAACAACTAATGAAAAACTGTTTTTT
CSVPGTTNEKLFF
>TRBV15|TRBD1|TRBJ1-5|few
TGTGCCACCAGCAGAGAGGAGTGGGACAGGGACAATCGGCCCCAGCATTTT
CATSREEWDRDNRPQHF
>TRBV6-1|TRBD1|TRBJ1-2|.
TGTGCCAGCAGTGGCCCAGGGGGCGCCTATTCGGACTATGGCTACACCTTC
CASSGPGGAYSDYGYTF
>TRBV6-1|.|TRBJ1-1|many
TGTGCCAGCATTCACGAGGGCGGTTTGAACACTGAAGCTTTCTTT
CASIHEGGLNTEAFF
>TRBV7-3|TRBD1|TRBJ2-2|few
TGTGCCAGCAGCTTTAAGGGGGCAGCAGCACGGGCCGGGGAGCTGTTTTTT
CASSFKGAAARAGELFF
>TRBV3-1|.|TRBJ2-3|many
TGTGCCAGCAGCCAAGATTCTCGGACAAGAGATACGCAGTATTTT
CASSQDSRTRDTQYF
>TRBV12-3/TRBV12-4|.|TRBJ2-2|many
TGTGCCAGCACCCCCCGGTCCTTGGGGGCTGGAACCGGGGAGCTGTTTTTT
CASTPRSLGAGTGELFF
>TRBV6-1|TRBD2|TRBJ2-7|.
TGTGCCAGCATTCCTTTTAGCGGGGGCTCCTACGAGCAGTACTTC
CASIPFSGGSYEQYF
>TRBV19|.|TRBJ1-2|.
TGTGCCAGTACCAACAAAGGACAAGCTAACTATGGCTACACCTTC
CASTNKGQANYGYTF
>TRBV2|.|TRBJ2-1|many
TGTGCCAGCAGTCGACTAGGAATCGGGAGCTCCTACAATGAGCAGTTCTTC
CASSRLGIGSSYNEQFF
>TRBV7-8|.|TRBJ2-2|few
TGTGCCAGCAGCTTATCCAACAGGGCGAACACCGGGGAGCTGTTTTTT
CASSLSNRANTGELFF
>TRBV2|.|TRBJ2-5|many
TGTGCCAGCAGGGAGGGCGGAGAGACCCAGTACTTC
CASREGGETQYF
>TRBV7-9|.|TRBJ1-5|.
TGTGCCAGCAGCTCCGGTTTGTGGCAGCCCCAGCATTTT
CASSSGLWQPQHF
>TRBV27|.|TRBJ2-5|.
TGTGCCAGCAGTCCTAGGGCTGATGGAGGGGCCCAGTACTTC
CASSPRADGGAQYF
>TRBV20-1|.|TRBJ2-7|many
TGCAGTGCAGCATCCGGTTACGAGCAGTACTTC
CSAASGYEQYF
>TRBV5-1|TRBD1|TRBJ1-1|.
TGCGCCAGCAGCTTGGGCCAGGGGGGGACCCAGTTGAACACTGAAGCTTTCTTT
CASSLGQGGTQLNTEAFF
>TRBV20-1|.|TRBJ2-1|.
TGCAGTGCTAAAGACGGTACGGGGGGCGAGGATGAGCAGTTCTTC
CSAKDGTGGEDEQFF
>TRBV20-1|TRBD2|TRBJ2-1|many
TGCAGTGCCGAAGGGGGACTAGCGACGAATGAGCAGTTCTTC
CSAEGGLATNEQFF
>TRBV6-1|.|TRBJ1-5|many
TGTGCCAGCAGTGAATGGACAGAAAGCAATCAGCCCCAGCATTTT
CASSEWTESNQPQHF
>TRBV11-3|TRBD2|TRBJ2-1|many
TGTGCCAGCAGCTTAGGTCTAGCGGGGGGGAGGGAGGAGCAGTTCTTC
CASSLGLAGGREEQFF
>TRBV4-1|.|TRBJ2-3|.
TGCGCCAGCAGCCAAGAGGGAGTAGGGGCAGATACGCAGTATTTT
CASSQEGVGADTQYF